A selection of T cell receptor beta chains follows, all from one sample in a study of circulating and synovial CD4+ cells in juvenile arthritis. TCRdb's copy holds only in-frame clones and misses some; the assay was immunoSEQ multiplex PCR. The sample shows 30,000 or so clones, roughly 96% of them seen only once. The sample was CD4+ T cells from blood. The receptors were gathered from a human donor with juvenile idiopathic arthritis. Both conserved end residues are part of each CDR3. Fields, in order: CDR3 length, V gene, CDR3 protein.

15	TRBV27	CASSLRLAGINEQFF
15	TRBV4-3	CASSQVETRADTQYF
15	TRBV7-3	CASSLTGGYQETQYF
14	TRBV6-5	CASSYYRGTYTQYF
15	TRBV5-6	CASSPTGTGGNEQYF
13	TRBV27	CASSLGRGDEQFF
16	TRBV10-3	CAISESTLQGISEAFF
13	TRBV7-9	CASSPGQLTEAFF
17	TRBV19	CASSIRRGRGSNQPQHF
15	TRBV30	CGLTRGQTLGYGYTF
14	TRBV28	CASSLTGLELGLFF
16	TRBV7-2	CASSSRLAGAQETQYF
16	TRBV11-2	CASSFGTSGGVDTQYF
14	TRBV19	CASSKQGMGTEAFF
13	TRBV19	CASSPGGFGELFF
15	TRBV5-5	CASSPREAGNQPQHF
13	TRBV6-1	CASRVLAGNEQFF
17	TRBV1	CTSSLCIYREGGNEQFF
11	TRBV28	CASSSGQPQHF
14	TRBV18	CASSPRAGDTEAFF
19	TRBV4-1	CASSLGRGAGESGANVLTF
13	TRBV28	CASSGTSFYEQYF
18	TRBV7-2	CASSLARSGLAESYEQYF
14	TRBV18	CASSRNTFGQPQHF
17	TRBV2	CASSDRYRDLVGNVLTF
13	TRBV5-1	CASSLLGVNEQYF
13	TRBV5-6	CASSRGGEETQYF
17	TRBV13	CASSLLTGRVSGNTIYF
16	TRBV7-2	CASTTPGTGRNNEQFF
16	TRBV7-9	CASSSPPGQGGYEQYF
14	TRBV27	CASSTQGAVDEQYF
13	TRBV6-5	CASRGQGAYEQYF
13	TRBV6-6	CASLQGINQPQHF
17	TRBV9	CASSVGLMGLANTEAFF
12	TRBV7-8	CASSPRDRGAFF
18	TRBV4-2	CASSQDLELAGRTYEQYF
18	TRBV11-2	CASSLGGGTPPLNTEAFF
14	TRBV19	CASTLLGQGGPQHF
13	TRBV4-1	CASSLITSGEQYF
13	TRBV7-2	CASSPYGSGGYTF
16	TRBV19	CASSVIGTSGANEQFF
16	TRBV7-8	CASSSGLAGALDEQFF
14	TRBV11-2	CASCPSLSHNEQFF
12	TRBV10-1	CASRDYSYEQYF
16	TRBV30	CAWTSDRPATNEKLFF
17	TRBV7-3	CASSSGIRDRSNQPQHF
12	TRBV4-1	CASSQVAEKLFF
16	TRBV27	CASSFRRGAGTDTQYF
18	TRBV19	CASSIGPQANLMNTEAFF
14	TRBV5-1	CASSLEQVRYGYTF
16	TRBV9	CASSARANSGANVLTF
14	TRBV25-1	CASTGQGYNSPLHF
15	TRBV11-2	CASSPLGSGVYGYTF
15	TRBV28	CASGLVPPSTDTQYF
15	TRBV30	CAWSGGTGVSYEQYF
15	TRBV19	CASSITGVLTYEQYF